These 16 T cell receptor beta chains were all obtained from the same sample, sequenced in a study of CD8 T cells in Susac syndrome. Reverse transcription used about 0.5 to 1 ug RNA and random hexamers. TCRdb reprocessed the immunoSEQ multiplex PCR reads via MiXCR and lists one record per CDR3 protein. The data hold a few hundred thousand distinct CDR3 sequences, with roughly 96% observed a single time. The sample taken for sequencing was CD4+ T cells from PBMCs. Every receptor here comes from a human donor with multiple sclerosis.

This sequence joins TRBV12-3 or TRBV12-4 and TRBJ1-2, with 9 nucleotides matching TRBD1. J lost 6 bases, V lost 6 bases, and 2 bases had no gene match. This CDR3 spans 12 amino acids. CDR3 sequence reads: CASRGQGDGYTF. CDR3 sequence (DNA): TGTGCCAGCAGGGGACAGGGTGATGGCTACACCTTC.

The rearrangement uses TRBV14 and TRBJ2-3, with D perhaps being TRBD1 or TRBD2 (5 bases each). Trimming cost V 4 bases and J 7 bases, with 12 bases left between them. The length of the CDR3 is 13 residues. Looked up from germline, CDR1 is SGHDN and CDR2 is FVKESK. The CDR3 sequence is CASSPLGVNTQYF. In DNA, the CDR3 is TGTGCCAGCAGCCCATTGGGGGTGAATACGCAGTATTTT.

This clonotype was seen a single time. This chain's CDR3 is CSARVSVGRSLETQYF. CDR3 DNA: TGCAGTGCTAGAGTCTCGGTAGGGAGGTCACTGGAGACCCAGTACTTC. The rearrangement joins TRBV20-1 to TRBJ2-5; tentative D call: TRBD2 (6 bases). Between the trimmed V and J ends, which lost 1 base and 5 bases, there was a span of 20 bases. The CDR3 is 16 amino acids. In germline, CDR1 is DFQATT, CDR2 SNEGSKA (reference sequence).

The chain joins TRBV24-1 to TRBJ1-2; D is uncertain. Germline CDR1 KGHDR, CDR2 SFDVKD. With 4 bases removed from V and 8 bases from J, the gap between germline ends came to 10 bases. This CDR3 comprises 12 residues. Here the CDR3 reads CATSDPREGYTF. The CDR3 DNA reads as TGTGCCACCAGTGACCCCCGGGAGGGCTACACCTTC.

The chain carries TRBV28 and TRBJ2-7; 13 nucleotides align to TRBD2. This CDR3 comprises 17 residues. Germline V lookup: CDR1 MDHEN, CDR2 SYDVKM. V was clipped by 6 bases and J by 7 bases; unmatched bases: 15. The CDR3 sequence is CASRTFSGLAGVEEQYF. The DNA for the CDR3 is TGTGCCAGCAGGACCTTCTCCGGACTAGCGGGAGTGGAAGAGCAGTACTTC.

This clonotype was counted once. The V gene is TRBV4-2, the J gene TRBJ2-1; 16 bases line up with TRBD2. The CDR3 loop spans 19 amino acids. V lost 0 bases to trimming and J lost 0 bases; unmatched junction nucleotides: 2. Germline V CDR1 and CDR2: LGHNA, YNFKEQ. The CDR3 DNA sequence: TGTGCCAGCAGCCAAGACGGGACTAGCGGGAGGGGCTCCTACAATGAGCAGTTCTTC. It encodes CASSQDGTSGRGSYNEQFF.

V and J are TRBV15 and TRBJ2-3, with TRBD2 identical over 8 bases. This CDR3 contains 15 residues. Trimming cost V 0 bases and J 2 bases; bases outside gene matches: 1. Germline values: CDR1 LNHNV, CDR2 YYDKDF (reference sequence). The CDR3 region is CATSRELAVTDTQYF. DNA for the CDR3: TGTGCCACCAGCAGAGAACTAGCGGTCACAGATACGCAGTATTTT.

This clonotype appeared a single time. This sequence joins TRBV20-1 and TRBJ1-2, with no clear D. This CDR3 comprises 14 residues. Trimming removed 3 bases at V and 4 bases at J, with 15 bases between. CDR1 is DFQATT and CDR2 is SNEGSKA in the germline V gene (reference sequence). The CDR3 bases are TGCAGTGCTAGTCGCGGGGTGGGCCGCTATGGCTACACCTTC. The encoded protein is CSASRGVGRYGYTF.

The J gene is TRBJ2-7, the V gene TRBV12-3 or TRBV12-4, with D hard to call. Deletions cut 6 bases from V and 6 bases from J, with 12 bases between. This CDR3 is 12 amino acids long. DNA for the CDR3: TGTGCCAGCAGAATGTCCTCGGGCGAGCAGTACTTC. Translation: CASRMSSGEQYF.

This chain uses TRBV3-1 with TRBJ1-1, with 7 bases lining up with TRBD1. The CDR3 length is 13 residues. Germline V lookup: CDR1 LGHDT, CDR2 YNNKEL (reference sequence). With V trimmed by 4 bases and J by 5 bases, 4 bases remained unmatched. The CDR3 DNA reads TGTGCCAGCAGCCCCTTCAGGGGGACTGAAGCTTTCTTT. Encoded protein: CASSPFRGTEAFF.

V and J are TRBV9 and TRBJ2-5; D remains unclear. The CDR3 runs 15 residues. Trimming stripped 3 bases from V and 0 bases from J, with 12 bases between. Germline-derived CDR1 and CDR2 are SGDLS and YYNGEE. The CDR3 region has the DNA TGTGCCAGCAGCGCCGGGCAGCCGTACCAAGAGACCCAGTACTTC. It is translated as CASSAGQPYQETQYF.

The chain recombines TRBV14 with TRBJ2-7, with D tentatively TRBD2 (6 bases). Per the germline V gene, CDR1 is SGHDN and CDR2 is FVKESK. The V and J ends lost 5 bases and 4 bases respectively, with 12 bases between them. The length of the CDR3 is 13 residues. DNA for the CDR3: TGTGCCAGCAGCAGGGTCGGAGGGTACGAGCAGTACTTC. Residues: CASSRVGGYEQYF.

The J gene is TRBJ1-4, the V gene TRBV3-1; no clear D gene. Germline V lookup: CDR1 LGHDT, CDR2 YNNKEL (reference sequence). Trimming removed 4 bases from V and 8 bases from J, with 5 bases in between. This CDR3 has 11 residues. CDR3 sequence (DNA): TGTGCCAGCAGCCCGGGGGAAAAACTGTTTTTT. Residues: CASSPGEKLFF.

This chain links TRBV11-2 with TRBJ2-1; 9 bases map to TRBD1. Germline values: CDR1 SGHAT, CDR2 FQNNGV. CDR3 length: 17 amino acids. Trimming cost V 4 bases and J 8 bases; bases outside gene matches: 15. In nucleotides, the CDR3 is TGTGCCAGCAGCTGGGGGACAGGGCTCTTGTCTTCCCATGAGCAGTTCTTC. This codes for CASSWGTGLLSSHEQFF.

The CDR3 DNA sequence: TGCAGTGCTAGAGATTGGCCTGCCTACGAGCAGTACTTC. Amino acids: CSARDWPAYEQYF. V usage is TRBV20-1 and J usage is TRBJ2-7; D unresolved. Germline-derived CDR1 and CDR2 are DFQATT and SNEGSKA (reference sequence). Trimming cost V 0 bases and J 2 bases, with 8 bases left between them. The CDR3 totals 13 residues.

The CDR3 spells CSVPEGVRYGYTF. CDR3 bases: TGCAGCGTCCCCGAGGGGGTTCGCTATGGCTACACCTTC. The chain joins TRBV29-1 to TRBJ1-2; D might be TRBD1 (6 bases). The CDR3 covers 13 residues. Germline CDR1 is SQVTM and CDR2 is ANQGSEA. Trimming took 6 bases from V and 4 from J, leaving 15 bases between them. Full variable domain (missing parts from reference TRBV29-1 and TRBJ1-2): SAVISQKPSRDICQRGTSLTIQCQVDSQVTMMFWYRQQPGQSLTLIATANQGSEATYESGFVIDKFPISRPNLTFSTLTVSNMSPEDSSIYLCSVPEGVRYGYTFGSGTRLTVV.